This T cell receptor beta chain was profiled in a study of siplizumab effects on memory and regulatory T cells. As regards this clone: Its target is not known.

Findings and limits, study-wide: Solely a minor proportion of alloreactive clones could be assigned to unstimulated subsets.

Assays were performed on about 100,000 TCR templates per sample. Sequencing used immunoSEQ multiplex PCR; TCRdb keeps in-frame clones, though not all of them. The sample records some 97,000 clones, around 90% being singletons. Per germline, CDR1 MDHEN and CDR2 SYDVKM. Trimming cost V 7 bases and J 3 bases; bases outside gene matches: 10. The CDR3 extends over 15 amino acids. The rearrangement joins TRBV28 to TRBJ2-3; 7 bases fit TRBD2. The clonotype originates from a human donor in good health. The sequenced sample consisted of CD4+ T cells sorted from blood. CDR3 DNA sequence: TGTGCCAGCATGTTCCTGGGGGGGGGTACAGATACGCAGTATTTT. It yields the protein CASMFLGGGTDTQYF.